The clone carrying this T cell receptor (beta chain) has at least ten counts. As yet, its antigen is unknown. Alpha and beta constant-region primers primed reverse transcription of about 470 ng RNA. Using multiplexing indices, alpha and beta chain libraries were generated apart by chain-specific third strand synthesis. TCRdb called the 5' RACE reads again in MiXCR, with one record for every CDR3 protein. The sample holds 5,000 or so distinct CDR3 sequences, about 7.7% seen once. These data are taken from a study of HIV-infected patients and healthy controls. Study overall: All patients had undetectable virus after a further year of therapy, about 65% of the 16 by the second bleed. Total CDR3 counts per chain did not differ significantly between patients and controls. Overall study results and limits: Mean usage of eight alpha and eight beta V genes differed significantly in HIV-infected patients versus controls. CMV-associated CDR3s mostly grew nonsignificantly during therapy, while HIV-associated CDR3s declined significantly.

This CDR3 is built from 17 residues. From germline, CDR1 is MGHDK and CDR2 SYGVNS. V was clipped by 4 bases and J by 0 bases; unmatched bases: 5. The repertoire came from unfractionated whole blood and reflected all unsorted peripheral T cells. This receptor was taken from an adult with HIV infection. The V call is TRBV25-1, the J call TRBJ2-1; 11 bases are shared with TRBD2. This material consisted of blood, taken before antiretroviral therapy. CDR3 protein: CASSAGTSGRSYNEQFF. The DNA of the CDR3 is TGTGCCAGCAGTGCCGGGACTAGCGGCCGCTCCTACAATGAGCAGTTCTTC. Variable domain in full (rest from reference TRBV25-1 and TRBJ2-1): EADIYQTPRYLVIGTGKKITLECSQTMGHDKMYWYQQDPGMELHLIHYSYGVNSTEKGDLSSESTVSRIRTEHFPLTLESARPSHTSQYLCASSAGTSGRSYNEQFFGPGTRLTVL.